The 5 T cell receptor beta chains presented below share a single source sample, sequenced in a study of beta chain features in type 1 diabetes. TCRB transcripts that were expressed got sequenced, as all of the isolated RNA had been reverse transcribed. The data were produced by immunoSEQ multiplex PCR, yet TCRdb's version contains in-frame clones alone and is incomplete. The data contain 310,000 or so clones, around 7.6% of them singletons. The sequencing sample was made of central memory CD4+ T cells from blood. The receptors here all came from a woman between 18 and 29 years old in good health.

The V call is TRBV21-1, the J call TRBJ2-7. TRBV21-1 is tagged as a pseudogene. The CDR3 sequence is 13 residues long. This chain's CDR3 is CASSKETAYEQYF. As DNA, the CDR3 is TGTGCCAGCAGCAAAGAGACGGCCTACGAGCAGTACTTC.

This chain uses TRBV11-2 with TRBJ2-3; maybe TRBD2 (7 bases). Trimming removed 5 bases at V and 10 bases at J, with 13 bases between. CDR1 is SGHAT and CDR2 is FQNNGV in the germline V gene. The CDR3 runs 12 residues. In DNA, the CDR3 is TGTGCCAGCAGCGTAGGAGGGGGGGCGCAGTATTTT. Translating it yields CASSVGGGAQYF.

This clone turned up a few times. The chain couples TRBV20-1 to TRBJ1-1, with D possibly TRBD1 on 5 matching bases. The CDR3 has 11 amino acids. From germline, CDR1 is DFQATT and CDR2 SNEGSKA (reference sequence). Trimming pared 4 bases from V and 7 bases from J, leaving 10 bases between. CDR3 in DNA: TGCAGTGCTACAGGGTCGATTGAAGCTTTCTTT. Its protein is CSATGSIEAFF.

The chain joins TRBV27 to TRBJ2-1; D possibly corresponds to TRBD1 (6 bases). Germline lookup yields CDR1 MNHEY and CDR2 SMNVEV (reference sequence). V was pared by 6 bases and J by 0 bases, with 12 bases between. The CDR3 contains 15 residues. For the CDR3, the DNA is TGTGCCAGCAGACCGAGACAGGTCTCCTACAATGAGCAGTTCTTC. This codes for CASRPRQVSYNEQFF.

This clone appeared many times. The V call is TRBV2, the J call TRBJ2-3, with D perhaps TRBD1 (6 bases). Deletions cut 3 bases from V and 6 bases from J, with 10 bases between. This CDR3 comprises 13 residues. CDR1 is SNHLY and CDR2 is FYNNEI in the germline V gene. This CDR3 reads CASSDMGADTQYF. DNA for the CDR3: TGTGCCAGCAGTGATATGGGGGCTGATACGCAGTATTTT.